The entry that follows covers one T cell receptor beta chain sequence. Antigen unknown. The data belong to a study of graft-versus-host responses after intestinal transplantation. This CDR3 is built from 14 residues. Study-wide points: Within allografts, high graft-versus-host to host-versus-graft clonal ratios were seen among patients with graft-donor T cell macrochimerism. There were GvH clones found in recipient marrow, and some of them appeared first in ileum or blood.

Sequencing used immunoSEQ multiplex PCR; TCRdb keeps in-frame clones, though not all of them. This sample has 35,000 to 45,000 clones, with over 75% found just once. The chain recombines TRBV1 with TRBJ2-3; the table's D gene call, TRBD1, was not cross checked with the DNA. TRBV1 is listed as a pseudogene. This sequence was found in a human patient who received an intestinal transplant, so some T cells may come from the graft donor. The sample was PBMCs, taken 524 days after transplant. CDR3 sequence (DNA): TGCACCAGCAATAGGGGTGGGTTCACAGATACGCAGTATTTT. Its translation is CTSNRGGFTDTQYF.